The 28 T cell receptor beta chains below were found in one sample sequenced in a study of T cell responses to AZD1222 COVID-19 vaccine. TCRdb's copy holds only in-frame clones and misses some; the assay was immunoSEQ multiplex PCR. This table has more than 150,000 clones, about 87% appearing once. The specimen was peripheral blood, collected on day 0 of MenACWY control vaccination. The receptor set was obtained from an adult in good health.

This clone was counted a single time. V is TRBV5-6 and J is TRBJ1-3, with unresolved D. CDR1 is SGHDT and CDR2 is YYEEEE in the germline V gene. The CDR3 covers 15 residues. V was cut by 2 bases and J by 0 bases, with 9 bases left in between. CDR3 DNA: TGTGCCAGCAGCTTTGACGTCGACTCTGGAAACACCATATATTTT. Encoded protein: CASSFDVDSGNTIYF.

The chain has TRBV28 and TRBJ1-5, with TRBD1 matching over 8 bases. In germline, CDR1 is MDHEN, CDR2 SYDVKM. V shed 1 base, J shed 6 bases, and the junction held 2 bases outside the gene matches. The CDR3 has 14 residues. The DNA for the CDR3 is TGTGCCAGCAGTTTATCAGGGGGCCCTCAGCCCCAGCATTTT. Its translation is CASSLSGGPQPQHF.

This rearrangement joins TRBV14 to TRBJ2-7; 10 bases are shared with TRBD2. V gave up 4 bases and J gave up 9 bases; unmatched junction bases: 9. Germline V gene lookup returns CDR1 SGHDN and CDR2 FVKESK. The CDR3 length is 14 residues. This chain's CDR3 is CASSRFSSGGMQYF. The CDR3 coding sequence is TGTGCCAGCAGCCGTTTTAGTAGCGGGGGGATGCAGTACTTC.

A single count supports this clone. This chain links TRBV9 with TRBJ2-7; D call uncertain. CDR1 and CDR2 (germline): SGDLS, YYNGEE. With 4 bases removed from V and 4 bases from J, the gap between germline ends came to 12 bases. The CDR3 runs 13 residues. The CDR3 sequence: CASSPTSGYEQYF. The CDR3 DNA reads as TGTGCCAGCAGCCCGACATCCGGGTACGAGCAGTACTTC.

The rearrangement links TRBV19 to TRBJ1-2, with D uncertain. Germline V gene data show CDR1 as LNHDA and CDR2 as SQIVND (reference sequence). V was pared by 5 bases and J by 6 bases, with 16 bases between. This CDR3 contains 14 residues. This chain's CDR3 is CASSWTVKVDGYTF. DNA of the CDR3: TGTGCCAGTAGTTGGACGGTCAAGGTGGATGGCTACACCTTC.

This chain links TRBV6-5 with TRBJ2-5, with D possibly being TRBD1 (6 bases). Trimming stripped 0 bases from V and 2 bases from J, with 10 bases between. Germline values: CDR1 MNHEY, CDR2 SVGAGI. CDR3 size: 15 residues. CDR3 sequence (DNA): TGTGCCAGCAGTTACTCCGGGACATATCAAGAGACCCAGTACTTC. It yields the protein CASSYSGTYQETQYF.

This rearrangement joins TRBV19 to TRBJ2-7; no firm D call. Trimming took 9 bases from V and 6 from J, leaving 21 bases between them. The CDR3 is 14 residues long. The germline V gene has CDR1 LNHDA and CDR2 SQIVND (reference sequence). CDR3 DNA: TGTGCCAGACTGAACCGGCGACACGGGCGCGAGCAGTACTTC. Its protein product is CARLNRRHGREQYF.

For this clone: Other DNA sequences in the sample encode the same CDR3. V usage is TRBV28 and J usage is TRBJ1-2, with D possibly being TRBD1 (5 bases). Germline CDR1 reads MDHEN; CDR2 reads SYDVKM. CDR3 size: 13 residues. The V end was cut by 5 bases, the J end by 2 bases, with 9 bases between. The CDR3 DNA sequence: TGTGCCAGCAGTCTACAGGCAAACTATGGCTACACCTTC. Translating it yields CASSLQANYGYTF.

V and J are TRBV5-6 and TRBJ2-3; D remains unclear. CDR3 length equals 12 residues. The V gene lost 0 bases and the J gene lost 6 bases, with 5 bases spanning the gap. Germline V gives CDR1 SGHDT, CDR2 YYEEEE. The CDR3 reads CASSLVGDTQYF. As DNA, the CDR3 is TGTGCCAGCAGCTTGGTCGGGGATACGCAGTATTTT.

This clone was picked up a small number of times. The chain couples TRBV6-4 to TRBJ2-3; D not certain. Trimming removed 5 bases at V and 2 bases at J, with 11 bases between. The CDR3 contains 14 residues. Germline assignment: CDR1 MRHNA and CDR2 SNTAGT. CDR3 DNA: TGTGCCAGCAGTATAATGGCGGACACAGATACGCAGTATTTT. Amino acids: CASSIMADTDTQYF.

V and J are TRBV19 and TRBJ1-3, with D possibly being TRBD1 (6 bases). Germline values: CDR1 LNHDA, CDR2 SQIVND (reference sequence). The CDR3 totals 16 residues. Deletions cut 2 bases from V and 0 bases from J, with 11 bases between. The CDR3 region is CASSIQDRISGNTIYF. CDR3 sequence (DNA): TGTGCCAGTAGTATACAGGACAGAATCTCTGGAAACACCATATATTTT. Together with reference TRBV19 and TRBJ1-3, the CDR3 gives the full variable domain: DGGITQSPKYLFRKEGQNVTLSCEQNLNHDAMYWYRQDPGQGLRLIYYSQIVNDFQKGDIAEGYSVSREKKESFPLTVTSAQKNPTAFYLCASSIQDRISGNTIYFGEGSWLTVV.

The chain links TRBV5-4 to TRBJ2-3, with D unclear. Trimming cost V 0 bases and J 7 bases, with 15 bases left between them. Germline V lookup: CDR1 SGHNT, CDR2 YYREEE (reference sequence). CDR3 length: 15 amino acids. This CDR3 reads CASSLDPGSMNTQYF. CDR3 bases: TGTGCCAGCAGCTTGGATCCAGGCAGTATGAATACGCAGTATTTT.

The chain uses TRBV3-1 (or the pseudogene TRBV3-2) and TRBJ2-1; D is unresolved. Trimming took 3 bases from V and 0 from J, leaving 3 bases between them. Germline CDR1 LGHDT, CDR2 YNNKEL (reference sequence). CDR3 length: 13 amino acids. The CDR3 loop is CASSHTSYNEQFF. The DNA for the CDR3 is TGTGCCAGCAGCCATACCTCCTACAATGAGCAGTTCTTC.

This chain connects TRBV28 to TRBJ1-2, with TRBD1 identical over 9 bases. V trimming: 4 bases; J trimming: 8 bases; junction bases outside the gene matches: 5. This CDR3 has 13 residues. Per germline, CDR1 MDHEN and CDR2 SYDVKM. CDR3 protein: CASSYTGGRGYTF. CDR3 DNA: TGTGCCAGCAGTTATACAGGGGGCCGAGGCTACACCTTC.

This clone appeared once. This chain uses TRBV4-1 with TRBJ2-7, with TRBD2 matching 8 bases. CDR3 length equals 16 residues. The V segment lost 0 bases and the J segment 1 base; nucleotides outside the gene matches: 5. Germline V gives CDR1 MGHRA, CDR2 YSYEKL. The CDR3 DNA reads TGCGCCAGCAGCCAAGATTATCGGGAGGGGTCCTACGAGCAGTACTTC. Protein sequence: CASSQDYREGSYEQYF.

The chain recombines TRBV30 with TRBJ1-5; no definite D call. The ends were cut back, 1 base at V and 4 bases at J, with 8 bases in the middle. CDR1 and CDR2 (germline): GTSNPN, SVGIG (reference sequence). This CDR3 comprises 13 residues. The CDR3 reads CAWSEGRNQPQHF. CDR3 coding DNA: TGTGCCTGGAGTGAAGGGCGGAATCAGCCCCAGCATTTT.

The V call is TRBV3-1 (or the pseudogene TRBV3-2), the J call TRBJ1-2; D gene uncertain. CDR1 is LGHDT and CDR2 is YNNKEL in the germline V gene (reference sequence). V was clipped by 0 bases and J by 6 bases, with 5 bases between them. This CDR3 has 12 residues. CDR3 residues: CASSQDRNGYTF. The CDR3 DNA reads TGTGCCAGCAGCCAAGATCGAAATGGCTACACCTTC.

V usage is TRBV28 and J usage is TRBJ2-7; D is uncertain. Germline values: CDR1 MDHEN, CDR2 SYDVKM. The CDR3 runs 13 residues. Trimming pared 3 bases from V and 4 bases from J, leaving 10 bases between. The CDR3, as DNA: TGTGCCAGCAGTTTTATAGGTGTGTACGAGCAGTACTTC. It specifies CASSFIGVYEQYF. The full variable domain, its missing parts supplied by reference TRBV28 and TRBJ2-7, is DVKVTQSSRYLVKRTGEKVFLECVQDMDHENMFWYRQDPGLGLRLIYFSYDVKMKEKGDIPEGYSVSREKKERFSLILESASTNQTSMYLCASSFIGVYEQYFGPGTRLTVT.

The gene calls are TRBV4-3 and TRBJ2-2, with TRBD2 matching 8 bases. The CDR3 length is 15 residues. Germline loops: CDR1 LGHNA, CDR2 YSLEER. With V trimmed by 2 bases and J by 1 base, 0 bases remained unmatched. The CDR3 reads CASSQLAGNTGELFF. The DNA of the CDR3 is TGCGCCAGCAGCCAACTAGCGGGGAACACCGGGGAGCTGTTTTTT.

Here the CDR3 reads CSASRLAGLNEQFF. In nucleotides, the CDR3 is TGCAGTGCTAGTAGACTAGCGGGGTTGAATGAGCAGTTCTTC. The chain is built from TRBV20-1 and TRBJ2-1; 11 nucleotides match TRBD2. The CDR3 is 14 amino acids. Germline V CDR1 and CDR2: DFQATT, SNEGSKA (reference sequence). V was clipped by 3 bases and J by 7 bases; unmatched bases: 5.

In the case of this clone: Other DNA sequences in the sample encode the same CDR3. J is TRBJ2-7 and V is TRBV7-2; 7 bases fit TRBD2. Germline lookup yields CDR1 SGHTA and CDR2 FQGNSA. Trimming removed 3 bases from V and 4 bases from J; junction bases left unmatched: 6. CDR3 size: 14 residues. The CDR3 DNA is TGTGCCAGCAGCTTGGGGACTACTAATTACGAGCAGTACTTC. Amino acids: CASSLGTTNYEQYF.

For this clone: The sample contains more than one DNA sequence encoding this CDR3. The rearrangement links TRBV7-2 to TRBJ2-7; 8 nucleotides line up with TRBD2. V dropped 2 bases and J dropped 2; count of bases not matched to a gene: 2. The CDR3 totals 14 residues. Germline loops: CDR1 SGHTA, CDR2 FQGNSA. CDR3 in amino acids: CASSLSGGAYEQYF. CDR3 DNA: TGTGCCAGCAGCTTATCGGGGGGGGCCTACGAGCAGTACTTC. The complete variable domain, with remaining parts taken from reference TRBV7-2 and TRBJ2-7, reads GAGVSQSPSNKVTEKGKDVELRCDPISGHTALYWYRQSLGQGLEFLIYFQGNSAPDKSGLPSDRFSAERTGGSVSTLTIQRTQQEDSAVYLCASSLSGGAYEQYFGPGTRLTVT.

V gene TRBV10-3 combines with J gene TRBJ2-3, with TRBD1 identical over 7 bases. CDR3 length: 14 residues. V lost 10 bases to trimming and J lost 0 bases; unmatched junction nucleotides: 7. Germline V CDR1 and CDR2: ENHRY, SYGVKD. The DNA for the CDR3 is TGTGCCACCAAAACAGGGGCTAGCACAGATACGCAGTATTTT. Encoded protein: CATKTGASTDTQYF.

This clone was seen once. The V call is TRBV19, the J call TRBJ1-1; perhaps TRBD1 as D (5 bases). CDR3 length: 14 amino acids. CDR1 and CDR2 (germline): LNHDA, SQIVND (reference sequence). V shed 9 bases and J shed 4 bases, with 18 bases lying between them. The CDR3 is CASFLQGGSTEAFF. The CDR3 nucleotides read TGTGCCAGCTTTCTCCAGGGCGGTAGCACTGAAGCTTTCTTT.

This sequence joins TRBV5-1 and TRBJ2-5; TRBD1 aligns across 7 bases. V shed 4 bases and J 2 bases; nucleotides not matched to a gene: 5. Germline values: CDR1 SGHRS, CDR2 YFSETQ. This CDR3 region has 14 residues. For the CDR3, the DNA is TGCGCCAGCAGCCCGACAGGGTCGCAAGAGACCCAGTACTTC. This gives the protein CASSPTGSQETQYF.

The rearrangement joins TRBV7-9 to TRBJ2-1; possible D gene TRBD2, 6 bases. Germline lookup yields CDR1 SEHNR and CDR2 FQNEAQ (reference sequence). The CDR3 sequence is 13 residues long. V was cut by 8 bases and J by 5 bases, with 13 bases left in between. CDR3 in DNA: TGTGCCAGCCGGACTATTATGAACAATGAGCAGTTCTTC. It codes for CASRTIMNNEQFF.

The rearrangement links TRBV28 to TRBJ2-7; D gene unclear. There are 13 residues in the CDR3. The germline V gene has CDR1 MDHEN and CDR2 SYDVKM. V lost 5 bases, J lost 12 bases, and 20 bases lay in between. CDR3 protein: CASSPPNPLKGYF. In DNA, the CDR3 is TGTGCCAGCAGTCCCCCGAATCCCTTAAAGGGGTACTTC.

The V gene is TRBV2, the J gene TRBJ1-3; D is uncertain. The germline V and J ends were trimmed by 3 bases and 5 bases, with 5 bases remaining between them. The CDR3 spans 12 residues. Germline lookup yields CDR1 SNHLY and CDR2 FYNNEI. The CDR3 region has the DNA TGTGCCAGCAGTGAGCTCCGAAACACCATATATTTT. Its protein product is CASSELRNTIYF.